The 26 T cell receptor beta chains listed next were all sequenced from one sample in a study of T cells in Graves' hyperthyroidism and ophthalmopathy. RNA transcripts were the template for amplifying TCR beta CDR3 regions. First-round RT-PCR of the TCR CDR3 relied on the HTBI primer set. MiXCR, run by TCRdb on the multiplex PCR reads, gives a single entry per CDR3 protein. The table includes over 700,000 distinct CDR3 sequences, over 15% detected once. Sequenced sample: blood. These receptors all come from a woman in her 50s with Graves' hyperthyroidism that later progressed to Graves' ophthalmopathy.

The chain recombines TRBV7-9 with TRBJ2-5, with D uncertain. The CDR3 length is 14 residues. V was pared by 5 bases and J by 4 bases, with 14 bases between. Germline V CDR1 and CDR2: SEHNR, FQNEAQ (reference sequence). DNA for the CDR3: TGTGCCAGCAGCGTCTTCCTAGGACCAGAGACCCAGTACTTC. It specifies CASSVFLGPETQYF.

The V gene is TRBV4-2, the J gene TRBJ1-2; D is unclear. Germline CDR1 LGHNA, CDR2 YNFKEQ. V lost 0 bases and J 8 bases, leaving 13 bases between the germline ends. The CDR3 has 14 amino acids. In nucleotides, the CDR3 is TGTGCCAGCAGCCAAGATGTCAGAATTAAAGGCTACACCTTC. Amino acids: CASSQDVRIKGYTF.

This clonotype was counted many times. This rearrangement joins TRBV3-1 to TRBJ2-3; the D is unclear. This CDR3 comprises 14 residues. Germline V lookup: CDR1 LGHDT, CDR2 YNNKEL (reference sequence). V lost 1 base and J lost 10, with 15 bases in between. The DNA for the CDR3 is TGTGCCAGCAGCCAAGTCGACGGACCCCGAGCGCAGTATTTT. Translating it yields CASSQVDGPRAQYF.

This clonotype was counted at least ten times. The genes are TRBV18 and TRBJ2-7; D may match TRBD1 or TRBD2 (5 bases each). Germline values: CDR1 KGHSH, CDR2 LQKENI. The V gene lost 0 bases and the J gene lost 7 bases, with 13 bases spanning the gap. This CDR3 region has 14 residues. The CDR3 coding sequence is TGTGCCAGCTCACCACCAGGGGAGTACGGTGAGCAGTACTTC. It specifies CASSPPGEYGEQYF.

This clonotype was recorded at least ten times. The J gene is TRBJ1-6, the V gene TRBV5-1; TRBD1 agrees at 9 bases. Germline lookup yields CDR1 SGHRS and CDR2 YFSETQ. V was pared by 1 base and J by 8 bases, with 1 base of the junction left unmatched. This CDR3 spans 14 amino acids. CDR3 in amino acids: CASSLRQGDSPLHF. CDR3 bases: TGCGCCAGCAGCTTGAGACAGGGGGATTCACCCCTCCACTTT.

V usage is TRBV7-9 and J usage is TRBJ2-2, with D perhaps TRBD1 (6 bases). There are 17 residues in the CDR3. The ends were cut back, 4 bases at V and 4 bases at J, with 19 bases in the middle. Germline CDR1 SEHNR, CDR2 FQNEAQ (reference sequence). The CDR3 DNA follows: TGTGCCAGCAGCTCCCCTCGGACAGCGGCGGGCACCGGGGAGCTGTTTTTT. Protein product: CASSSPRTAAGTGELFF.

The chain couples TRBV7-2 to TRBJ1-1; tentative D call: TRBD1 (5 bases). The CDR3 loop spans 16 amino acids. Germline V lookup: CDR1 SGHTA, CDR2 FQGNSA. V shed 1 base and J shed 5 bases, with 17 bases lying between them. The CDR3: CASSLVSGIRGTEAFF. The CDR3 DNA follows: TGTGCCAGCAGCTTAGTGTCAGGGATTCGTGGAACTGAAGCTTTCTTT.

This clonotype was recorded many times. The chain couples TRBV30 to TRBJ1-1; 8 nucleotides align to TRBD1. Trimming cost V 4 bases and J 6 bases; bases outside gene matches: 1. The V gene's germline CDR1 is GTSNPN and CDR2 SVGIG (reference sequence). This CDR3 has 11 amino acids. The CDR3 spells CAWTTGAEAFF. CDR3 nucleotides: TGTGCCTGGACGACAGGGGCTGAAGCTTTCTTT.

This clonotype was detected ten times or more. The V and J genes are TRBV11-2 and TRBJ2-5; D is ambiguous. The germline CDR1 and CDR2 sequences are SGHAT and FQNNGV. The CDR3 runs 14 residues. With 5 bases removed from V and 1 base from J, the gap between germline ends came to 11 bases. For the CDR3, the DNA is TGTGCCAGCAGCCAGCAGAGCATCCAAGAGACCCAGTACTTC. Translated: CASSQQSIQETQYF.

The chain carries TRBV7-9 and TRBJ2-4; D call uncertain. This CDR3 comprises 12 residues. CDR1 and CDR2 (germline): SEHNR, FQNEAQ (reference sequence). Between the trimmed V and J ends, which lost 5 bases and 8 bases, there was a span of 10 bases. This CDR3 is CASSPPPDIQYF. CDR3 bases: TGTGCCAGCAGCCCTCCACCGGACATTCAGTACTTC. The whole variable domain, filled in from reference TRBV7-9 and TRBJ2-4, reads DTGVSQNPRHKITKRGQNVTFRCDPISEHNRLYWYRQTLGQGPEFLTYFQNEAQLEKSRLLSDRFSAERPKGSFSTLEIQRTEQGDSAMYLCASSPPPDIQYFGAGTRLSVL.

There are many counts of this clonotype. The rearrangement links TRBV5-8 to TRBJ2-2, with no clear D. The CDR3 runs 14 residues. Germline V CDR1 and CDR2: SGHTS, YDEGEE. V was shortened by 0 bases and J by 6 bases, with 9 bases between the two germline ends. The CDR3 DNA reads TGTGCCAGCAGCTTGGTACGCGGTGCCGGGGAGCTGTTTTTT. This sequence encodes CASSLVRGAGELFF.

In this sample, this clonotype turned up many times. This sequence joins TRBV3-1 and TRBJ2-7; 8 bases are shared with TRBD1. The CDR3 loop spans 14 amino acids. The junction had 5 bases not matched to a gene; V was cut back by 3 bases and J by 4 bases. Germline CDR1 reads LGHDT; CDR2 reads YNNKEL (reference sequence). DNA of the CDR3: TGTGCCAGCAGCCAGGGCAGGGGGCGATACGAGCAGTACTTC. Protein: CASSQGRGRYEQYF.

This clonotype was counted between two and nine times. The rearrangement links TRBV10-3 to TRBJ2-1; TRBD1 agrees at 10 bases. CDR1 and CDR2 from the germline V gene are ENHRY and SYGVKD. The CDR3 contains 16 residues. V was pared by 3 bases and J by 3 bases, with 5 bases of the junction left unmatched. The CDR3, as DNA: TGTGCCATCAGTGACCCCGGGACAGGGGTCTACAATGAGCAGTTCTTC. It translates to CAISDPGTGVYNEQFF.

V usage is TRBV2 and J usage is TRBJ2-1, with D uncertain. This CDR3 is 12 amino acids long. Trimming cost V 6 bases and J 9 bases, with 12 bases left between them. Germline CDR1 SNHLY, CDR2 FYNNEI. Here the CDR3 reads CASRVGVGEQFF. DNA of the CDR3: TGTGCCAGCAGGGTAGGAGTGGGTGAGCAGTTCTTC.

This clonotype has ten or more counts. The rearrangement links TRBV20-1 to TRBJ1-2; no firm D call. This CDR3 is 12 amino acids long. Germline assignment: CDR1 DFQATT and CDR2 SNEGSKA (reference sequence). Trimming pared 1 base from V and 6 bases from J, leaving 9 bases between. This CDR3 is CSARAQSHGYTF. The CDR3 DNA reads TGCAGTGCTAGAGCCCAGTCTCATGGCTACACCTTC.

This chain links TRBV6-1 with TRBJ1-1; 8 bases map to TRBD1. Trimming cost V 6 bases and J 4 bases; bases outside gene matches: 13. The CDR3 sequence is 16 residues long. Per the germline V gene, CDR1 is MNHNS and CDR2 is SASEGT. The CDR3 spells CASSSDRVKGSTEAFF. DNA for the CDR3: TGTGCCAGCAGCTCGGACAGGGTAAAGGGGAGCACTGAAGCTTTCTTT.

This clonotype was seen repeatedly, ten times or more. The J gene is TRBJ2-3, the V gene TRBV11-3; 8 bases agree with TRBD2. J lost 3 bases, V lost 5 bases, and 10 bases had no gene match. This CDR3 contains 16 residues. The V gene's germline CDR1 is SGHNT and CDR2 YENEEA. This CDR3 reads CASSDPLADPTDTQYF. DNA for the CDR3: TGTGCCAGCAGCGACCCACTAGCGGACCCGACAGATACGCAGTATTTT.

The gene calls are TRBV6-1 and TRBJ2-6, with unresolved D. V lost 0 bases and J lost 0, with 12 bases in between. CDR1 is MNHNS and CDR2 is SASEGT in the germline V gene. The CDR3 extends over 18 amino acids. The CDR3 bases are TGTGCCAGCAGTGAAGCTTTCGGCGGCTTCTCTGGGGCCAACGTCCTGACTTTC. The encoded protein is CASSEAFGGFSGANVLTF.

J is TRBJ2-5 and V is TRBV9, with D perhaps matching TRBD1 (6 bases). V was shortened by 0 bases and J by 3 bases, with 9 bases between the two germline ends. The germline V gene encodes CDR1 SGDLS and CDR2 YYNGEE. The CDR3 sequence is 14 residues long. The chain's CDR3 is CASSVAGVEETQYF. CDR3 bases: TGTGCCAGCAGCGTAGCAGGGGTAGAAGAGACCCAGTACTTC.

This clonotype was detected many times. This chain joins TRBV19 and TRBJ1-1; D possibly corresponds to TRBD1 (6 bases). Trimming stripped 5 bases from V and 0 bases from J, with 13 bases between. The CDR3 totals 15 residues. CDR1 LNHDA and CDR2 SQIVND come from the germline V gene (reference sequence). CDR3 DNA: TGTGCCAGTAGTGAACCCGGACAGCTGAACACTGAAGCTTTCTTT. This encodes CASSEPGQLNTEAFF.

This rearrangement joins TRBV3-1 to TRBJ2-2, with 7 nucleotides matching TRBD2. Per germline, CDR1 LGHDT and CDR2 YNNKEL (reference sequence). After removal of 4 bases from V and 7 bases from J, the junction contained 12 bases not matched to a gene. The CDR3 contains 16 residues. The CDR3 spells CASSPRAAGRGGELFF. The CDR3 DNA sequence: TGTGCCAGCAGCCCCCGTGCAGCGGGGCGGGGCGGGGAGCTGTTTTTT.

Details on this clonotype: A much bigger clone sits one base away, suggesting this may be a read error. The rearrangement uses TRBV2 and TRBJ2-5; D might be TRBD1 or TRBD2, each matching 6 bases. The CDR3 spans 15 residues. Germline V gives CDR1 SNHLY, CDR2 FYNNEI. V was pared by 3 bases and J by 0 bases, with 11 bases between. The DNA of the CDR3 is TGTGCCAGCAGTGAGGGGGGCGTGGACCAAGAGACCCAGTACTTC. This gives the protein CASSEGGVDQETQYF.

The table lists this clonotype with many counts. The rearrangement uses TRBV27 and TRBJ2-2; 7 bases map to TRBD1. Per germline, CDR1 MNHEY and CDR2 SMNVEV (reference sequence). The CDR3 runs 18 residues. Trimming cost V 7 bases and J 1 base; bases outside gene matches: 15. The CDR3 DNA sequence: TGTGCCAGCAACCCCTTAACATCCGGGACAGAGAACACCGGGGAGCTGTTTTTT. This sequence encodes CASNPLTSGTENTGELFF.

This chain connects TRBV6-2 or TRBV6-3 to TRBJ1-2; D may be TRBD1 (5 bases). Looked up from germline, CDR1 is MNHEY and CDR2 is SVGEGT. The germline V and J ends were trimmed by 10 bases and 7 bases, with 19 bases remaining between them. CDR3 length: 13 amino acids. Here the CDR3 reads CATARGRDSGYTF. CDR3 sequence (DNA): TGTGCCACCGCCCGGGGCAGGGACTCTGGCTACACCTTC.

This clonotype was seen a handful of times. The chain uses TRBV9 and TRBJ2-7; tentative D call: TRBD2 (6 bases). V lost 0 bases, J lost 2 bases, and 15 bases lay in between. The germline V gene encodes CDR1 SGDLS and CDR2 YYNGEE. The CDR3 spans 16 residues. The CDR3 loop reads CASSVAGSGVAYEQYF. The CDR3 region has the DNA TGTGCCAGCAGCGTAGCAGGATCGGGGGTAGCCTACGAGCAGTACTTC.

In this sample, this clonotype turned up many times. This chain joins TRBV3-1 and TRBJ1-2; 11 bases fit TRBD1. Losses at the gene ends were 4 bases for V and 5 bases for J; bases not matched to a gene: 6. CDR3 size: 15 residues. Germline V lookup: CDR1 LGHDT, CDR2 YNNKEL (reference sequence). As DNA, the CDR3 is TGTGCCAGCAGCCCAGGACAGGGGGCGTCTTATGGCTACACCTTC. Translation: CASSPGQGASYGYTF.